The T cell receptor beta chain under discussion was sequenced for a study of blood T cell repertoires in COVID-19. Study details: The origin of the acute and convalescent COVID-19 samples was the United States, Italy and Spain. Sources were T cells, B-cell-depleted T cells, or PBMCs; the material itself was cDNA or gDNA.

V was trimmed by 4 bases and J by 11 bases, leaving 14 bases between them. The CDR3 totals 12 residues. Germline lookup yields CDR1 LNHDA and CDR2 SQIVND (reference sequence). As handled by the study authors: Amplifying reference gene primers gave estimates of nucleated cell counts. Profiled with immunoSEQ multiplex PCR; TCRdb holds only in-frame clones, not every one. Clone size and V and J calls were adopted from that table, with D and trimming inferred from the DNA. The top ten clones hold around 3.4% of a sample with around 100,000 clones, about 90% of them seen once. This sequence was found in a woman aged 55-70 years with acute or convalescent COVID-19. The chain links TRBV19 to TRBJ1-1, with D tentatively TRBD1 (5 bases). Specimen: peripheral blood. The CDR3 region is CASSTYRGLAFF. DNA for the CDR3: TGTGCCAGTAGTACCTATAGGGGACTTGCTTTCTTT.